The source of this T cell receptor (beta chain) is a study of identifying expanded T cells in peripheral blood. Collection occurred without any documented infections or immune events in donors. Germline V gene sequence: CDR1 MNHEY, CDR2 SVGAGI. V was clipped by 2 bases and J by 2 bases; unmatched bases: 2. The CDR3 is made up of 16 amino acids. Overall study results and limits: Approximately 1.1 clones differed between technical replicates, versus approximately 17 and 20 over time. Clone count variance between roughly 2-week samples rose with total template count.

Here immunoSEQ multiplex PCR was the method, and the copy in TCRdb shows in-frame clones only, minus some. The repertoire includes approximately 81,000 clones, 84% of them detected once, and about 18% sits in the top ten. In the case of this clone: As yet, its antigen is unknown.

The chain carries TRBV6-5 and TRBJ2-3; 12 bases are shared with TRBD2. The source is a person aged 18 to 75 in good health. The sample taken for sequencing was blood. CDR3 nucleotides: TGTGCCAGCAGTTACGGGACTAGCGGGTACACAGATACGCAGTATTTT. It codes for CASSYGTSGYTDTQYF.